The 4 T cell receptor beta chains presented below share a single source sample, sequenced in a study of blood T cell repertoires in COVID-19. Produced via immunoSEQ multiplex PCR; TCRdb's table is partial and in-frame only. The table has more than 350,000 clones, about 83% seen once; the top ten hold 10%. Sequences were obtained from PBMCs or T cells enriched from blood (not recorded which). The receptors here all came from a woman aged 45-60 years who had recovered from COVID-19.

This chain connects TRBV13 to TRBJ1-2, with TRBD1 as a possible D gene (5 bases). Germline V CDR1 and CDR2: PRHDT, FYEKMQ (reference sequence). The germline V and J ends were trimmed by 0 bases and 0 bases, with 32 bases remaining between them. The CDR3 has 23 amino acids. The CDR3 bases are TGTGCCAGCAGCTTAGGTTACGGGGGTAGGGGTTTATCAACTAAGCAGCCTAACTATGGCTACACCTTC. Its protein is CASSLGYGGRGLSTKQPNYGYTF.

This clone has only one observation. The rearrangement links TRBV18 to TRBJ1-3; D is possibly TRBD1 (5 bases). The CDR3 extends over 18 amino acids. Germline lookup yields CDR1 KGHSH and CDR2 LQKENI. V lost 4 bases and J lost 0, with 19 bases in between. CDR3 sequence: CASSLGLSLSYSGNTIYF. The CDR3 coding sequence is TGTGCCAGCTCACTGGGACTAAGCCTCTCATACTCTGGAAACACCATATATTTT.

This clone was detected only a few times. This chain links TRBV5-4 with TRBJ1-4; 8 bases match TRBD1. V lost 3 bases and J lost 8; bases outside the gene matches: 12. CDR3 length: 16 residues. Per germline, CDR1 SGHNT and CDR2 YYREEE (reference sequence). CDR3 sequence: CASSSKTGTGGEKLFF. Here the CDR3 DNA reads TGTGCCAGCAGCTCAAAAACAGGGACAGGAGGAGAAAAACTGTTTTTT. The variable domain in full, with the rest retrieved from reference TRBV5-4 and TRBJ1-4, is ETGVTQSPTHLIKTRGQQVTLRCSSQSGHNTVSWYQQALGQGPQFIFQYYREEENGRGNFPPRFSGLQFPNYSSELNVNALELDDSALYLCASSSKTGTGGEKLFFGSGTQLSVL.

The genes are TRBV7-2 and TRBJ1-5; 10 bases fit TRBD1. V shed 5 bases, J shed 4 bases, and the junction held 5 bases outside the gene matches. CDR1 is SGHTA and CDR2 is FQGNSA in the germline V gene. The CDR3 sequence is 15 residues long. CDR3 in DNA: TGTGCCAGCAGCCGGACAGGGGGACGAAATCAGCCCCAGCATTTT. Translation: CASSRTGGRNQPQHF.